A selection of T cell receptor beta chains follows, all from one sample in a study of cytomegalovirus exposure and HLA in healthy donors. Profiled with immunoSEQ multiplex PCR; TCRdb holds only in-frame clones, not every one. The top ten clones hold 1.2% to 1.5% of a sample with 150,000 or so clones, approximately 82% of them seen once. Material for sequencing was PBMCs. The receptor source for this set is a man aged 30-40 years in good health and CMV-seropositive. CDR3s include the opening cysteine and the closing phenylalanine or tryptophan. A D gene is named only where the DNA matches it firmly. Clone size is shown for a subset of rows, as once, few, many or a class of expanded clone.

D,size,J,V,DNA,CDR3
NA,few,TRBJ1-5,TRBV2,TGTGCCAGCAATGCGGTCGTGGAGACTCAGCCCCAGCATTTT,CASNAVVETQPQHF
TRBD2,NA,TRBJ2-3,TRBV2,TGTGCCAGCAGGGGACTAGCGGGGCGGGGAGATACGCAGTATTTT,CASRGLAGRGDTQYF
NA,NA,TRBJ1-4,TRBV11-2,TGTGCCAGCAGCTTAGAGGGCGGGAGTGGGACTAATGAAAAACTGTTTTTT,CASSLEGGSGTNEKLFF
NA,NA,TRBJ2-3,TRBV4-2,TGTGCCAGCGGTAGTAAACCGGGAGATACGCAGTATTTT,CASGSKPGDTQYF
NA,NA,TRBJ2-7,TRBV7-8,TGTGCCAGCAGCTTCGCTGCTGGACAGTGGCCCTACGAGCAGTACTTC,CASSFAAGQWPYEQYF
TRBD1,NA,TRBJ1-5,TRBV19,TGTGCCAGTAGTATAGGTCGGACAGGGGTCAATCAGCCCCAGCATTTT,CASSIGRTGVNQPQHF
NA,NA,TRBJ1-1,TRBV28,TGTGCCAGCAGTTTAAACCAGGGTGGCACTGAAGCTTTCTTT,CASSLNQGGTEAFF
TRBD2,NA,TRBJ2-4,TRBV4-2,TGTGCCAGCAGCCAACCAGCGGGGGGGAAAAACATTCAGTACTTC,CASSQPAGGKNIQYF
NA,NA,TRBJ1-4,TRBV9,TGTGCCAGCAGCCCGCGAGGTAATGAAAAACTGTTTTTT,CASSPRGNEKLFF
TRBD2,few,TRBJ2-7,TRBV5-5,TGTGCCAGCAGCTCTATAGCGGGGCTGAGGGAGCAGTACTTC,CASSSIAGLREQYF
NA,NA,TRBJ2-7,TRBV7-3,TGTGCCAGCAGCCCCGAACCTCTAGCGCCCGACTACGAGCAGTACTTC,CASSPEPLAPDYEQYF
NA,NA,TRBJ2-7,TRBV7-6,TGTGCCACCCATAGAGTTCACTCCTACGAGCAGTACTTC,CATHRVHSYEQYF
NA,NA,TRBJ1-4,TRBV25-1,TGTGCCAGCAGTGAATATTCGATTCGGGGGTCCGAAAAACTGTTTTTT,CASSEYSIRGSEKLFF
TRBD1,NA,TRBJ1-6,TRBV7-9,TGTGCCAGCAGCGCCCAGGGGGCCAGCGCCAATTCACCCCTCCACTTT,CASSAQGASANSPLHF
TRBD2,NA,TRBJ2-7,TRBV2,TGTGCCAGCAGTGACCCCAGCGGGAGGGCCACCTACGAGCAGTACTTC,CASSDPSGRATYEQYF
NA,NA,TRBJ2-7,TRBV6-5,TGTGCCAGCGCTCCCAGTACATCTAGCTCCTACGAGCAGTACTTC,CASAPSTSSSYEQYF
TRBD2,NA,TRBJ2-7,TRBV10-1,TGCGCCAGCAGTGAAGGCCTAGCGGGGAGGGGCTCCTACGAGCAGTACTTC,CASSEGLAGRGSYEQYF
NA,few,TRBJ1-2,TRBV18,TGTGCCAGCTCACCACTTGTGGGCCGGGAGGGCTACACCTTC,CASSPLVGREGYTF
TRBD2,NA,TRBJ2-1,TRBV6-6,TGTGCCAGCAGCCGACTAGCGGGAGGCAATGAGCAGTTCTTC,CASSRLAGGNEQFF
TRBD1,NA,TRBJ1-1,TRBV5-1,TGCGCCAGCAGCTTGGGACAGGGCGGTTTGAACACTGAAGCTTTCTTT,CASSLGQGGLNTEAFF
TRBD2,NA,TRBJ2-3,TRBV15,TGTGCCACCAGCCGCGGCCCGGGAGGTTCCACAGATACGCAGTATTTT,CATSRGPGGSTDTQYF
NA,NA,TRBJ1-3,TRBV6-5,TGTGCCAGCCGGCCGGGAGGGGCTGGAAACACCATATATTTT,CASRPGGAGNTIYF
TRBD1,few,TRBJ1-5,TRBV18,TGTGCCAGCTCACCACTTACAGGGGTAAATCAGCCCCAGCATTTT,CASSPLTGVNQPQHF
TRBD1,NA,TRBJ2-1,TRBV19,TGTGCCAGCAGCCAGGGGGCAGTTGATGAGCAGTTCTTC,CASSQGAVDEQFF
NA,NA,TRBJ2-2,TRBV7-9,TGTGCCAGCAGCTTAGCTAGAACCGGGGAGCTGTTTTTT,CASSLARTGELFF
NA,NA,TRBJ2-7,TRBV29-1,TGCAGCGTTGATTTCGGAACGACTTTGTACGAGCAGTACTTC,CSVDFGTTLYEQYF
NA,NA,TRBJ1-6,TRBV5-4,TGTGCCAGCAGCTTGGCCAGCTCCTATAATTCACCCCTCCACTTT,CASSLASSYNSPLHF
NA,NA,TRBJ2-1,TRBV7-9,TGTGCCAGCAGCTCGACAGACTACAATGAGCAGTTCTTC,CASSSTDYNEQFF
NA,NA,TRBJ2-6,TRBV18,TGTGCCAGCTCACCAGGGGGGAGGATTTCTGGGGCCAACGTCCTGACTTTC,CASSPGGRISGANVLTF
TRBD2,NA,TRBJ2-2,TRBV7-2,TGTGCCAGCAGCTTACGGGAGGGTAGCGGGGGGCCCGGGGAGCTGTTTTTT,CASSLREGSGGPGELFF
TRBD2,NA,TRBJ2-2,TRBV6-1,TGTGCCAGCAGTGAAGAGTATACGAGGGCTAGCGGGGACGGGGAGCTGTTTTTT,CASSEEYTRASGDGELFF
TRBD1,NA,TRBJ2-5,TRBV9,TGTGCCAGCAGCGCGGGCAGGACAGGGGTATCATTTGAGACCCAGTACTTC,CASSAGRTGVSFETQYF
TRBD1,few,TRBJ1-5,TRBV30,TGTGCCTGGAGTAGGGGACAGACCAACAATCAGCCCCAGCATTTT,CAWSRGQTNNQPQHF
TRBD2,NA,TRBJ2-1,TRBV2,TGTGCCAGCAGTGAAGGGGGGGGAGACAATGAGCAGTTCTTC,CASSEGGGDNEQFF
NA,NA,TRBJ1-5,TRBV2,TGTGCCAGCAGACAAACAGGGATTAGCAATCAGCCCCAGCATTTT,CASRQTGISNQPQHF
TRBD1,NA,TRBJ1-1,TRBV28,TGTGCCAGCAACACGGGACAGGGCACTGAAGCTTTCTTT,CASNTGQGTEAFF
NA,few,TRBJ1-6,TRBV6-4,TGTGCCAGCAGTGAGTACAGGTTCCGGCCACCCCTCCACTTT,CASSEYRFRPPLHF
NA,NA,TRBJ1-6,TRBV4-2,TGTGCCAGCAGCCAAGGCGGACCGGGTACAGAGGGAGGAAGACTTTCACCCCTCCACTTT,CASSQGGPGTEGGRLSPLHF
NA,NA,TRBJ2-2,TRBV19,TGTGCCAGTAGTAATGGGCACGGCAGCGGGGAGCTGTTTTTT,CASSNGHGSGELFF
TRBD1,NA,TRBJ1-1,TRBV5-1,TGCGCCAGCAGACAGGGGGCAAGTTGGGTCACTGAAGCTTTCTTT,CASRQGASWVTEAFF
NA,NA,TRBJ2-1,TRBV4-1,TGCGCCAGCAGCCAAGAGACAGAGGAGCTATACAATGAGCAGTTCTTC,CASSQETEELYNEQFF
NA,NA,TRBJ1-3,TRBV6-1,TGTGCCAGCAGTAGCGGGACATTAGGGAACACCATATATTTT,CASSSGTLGNTIYF
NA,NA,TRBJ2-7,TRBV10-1,TGCGCCAGCAGCCAGGGTACTAGCCCCGGGAGTGAGCAGTACTTC,CASSQGTSPGSEQYF
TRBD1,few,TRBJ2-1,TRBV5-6,TGTGCCAGCAGCCCAGACAGGGTGGGTGAGCAGTTCTTC,CASSPDRVGEQFF
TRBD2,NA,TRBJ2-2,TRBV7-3,TGTGCCAGCAGTTTAGGCCTAGCGGCCACCGGGGAGCTGTTTTTT,CASSLGLAATGELFF
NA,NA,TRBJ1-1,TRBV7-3,TGTGCCAGCAGCTTAATGGGGGGGAACACTGAAGCTTTCTTT,CASSLMGGNTEAFF
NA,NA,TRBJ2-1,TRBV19,TGTGCCAGTAGTATACTTATTTGGAGAGGTCCGTTCTTC,CASSILIWRGPFF
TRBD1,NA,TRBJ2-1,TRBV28,TGTGCCAGCAGCAAACAGGGGTGGGAGTTCTTC,CASSKQGWEFF
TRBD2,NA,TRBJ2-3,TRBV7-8,TGTGCCAGCAGCTTATCCACTAGCGGGGGGCTCACAGATACGCAGTATTTT,CASSLSTSGGLTDTQYF
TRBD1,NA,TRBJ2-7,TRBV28,TGTGCCAGCAGCCCCTCTATAGGACAGGGAGCCTACGAGCAGTACTTC,CASSPSIGQGAYEQYF
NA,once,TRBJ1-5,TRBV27,TGTGCCAGCAGTTTGACAGCTTATAGCAATCAGCCCCAGCATTTT,CASSLTAYSNQPQHF
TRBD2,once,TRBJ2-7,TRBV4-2,TGTGCCAGCAGCCAAGAATTTAGCGGGGGGCCCTACGAGCAGTACTTC,CASSQEFSGGPYEQYF
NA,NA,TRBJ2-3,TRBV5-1,TGCGCCAGCAGCTTTGAGGGCACAGATACGCAGTATTTT,CASSFEGTDTQYF
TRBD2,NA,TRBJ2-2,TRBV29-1,TGCAGCGTAAGAACTAGCGGGAGTTCCGGGGAGCTGTTTTTT,CSVRTSGSSGELFF
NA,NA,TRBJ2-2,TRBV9,TGTGCCAGCAGCGACCACAGGTTGTCGGCGACCGGGGAGCTGTTTTTT,CASSDHRLSATGELFF
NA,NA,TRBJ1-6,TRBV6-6,TGTGCCAGCAGTTACCCCGACAGGCAGAATTCACCCCTCCACTTT,CASSYPDRQNSPLHF
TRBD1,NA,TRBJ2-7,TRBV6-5,TGTGCCAGCAGTCACCGACAGGGGTACGAGCAGTACTTC,CASSHRQGYEQYF
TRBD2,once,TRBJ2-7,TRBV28,TGTGCCAGCAGTTTCGTAGCGGGAGAGTCCTACGAGCAGTACTTC,CASSFVAGESYEQYF
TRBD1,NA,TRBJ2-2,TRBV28,TGTGCCAGCATGGTGGCCAGGGGGCGCTCGGGGGAGCTGTTTTTT,CASMVARGRSGELFF